The rows below give T cell receptor beta chains drawn from one sample of a study of T cells in Graves' hyperthyroidism and ophthalmopathy. TCRdb re-called the multiplex PCR reads with MiXCR, one entry per CDR3 protein. The profile shows about 260,000 distinct CDR3 sequences, 16% of them singletons. Input material: blood. The origin of the receptors is a woman younger than 30 with Graves' ophthalmopathy. The CDR3 runs from the conserved cysteine through the conserved F or W. A D gene is named only where the DNA matches it firmly. Rows give clone size only sometimes, using once, few, many, or a class for an expanded clone.

J gene,D gene,clone size,V gene,CDR3 protein,CDR3 DNA
TRBJ2-5,-,many,TRBV7-9,CASSLGLSGETQYF,TGTGCCAGCAGCTTAGGACTATCGGGGGAGACCCAGTACTTC
TRBJ2-3,TRBD2,many,TRBV24-1,CATSDADPILADSTDTQYF,TGTGCCACCAGTGACGCTGACCCGATACTAGCGGACAGCACAGATACGCAGTATTTT
TRBJ1-1,-,many,TRBV6-1,CASSWGERTEAFF,TGTGCCAGCAGTTGGGGGGAGCGCACTGAAGCTTTCTTT
TRBJ1-1,TRBD1,many,TRBV5-8,CASRSGQASTEAFF,TGTGCCAGCAGATCGGGACAGGCATCCACTGAAGCTTTCTTT
TRBJ2-6,-,-,TRBV2,CASSTGPPYSGANVLTF,TGTGCCAGCAGCACCGGGCCTCCTTACTCTGGGGCCAACGTCCTGACTTTC
TRBJ2-1,TRBD2,few,TRBV4-2,CASSTSGGEGGNEQFF,TGTGCCAGCAGCACTAGCGGGGGGGAGGGAGGGAATGAGCAGTTCTTC
TRBJ2-3,-,many,TRBV28,CASSFRGASTDTQYF,TGTGCCAGCAGTTTCCGGGGAGCTAGCACAGATACGCAGTATTTT
TRBJ2-7,TRBD1,many,TRBV5-6,CASSLLPGGSYEQYF,TGTGCCAGCAGCTTGCTTCCAGGGGGCTCCTACGAGCAGTACTTC
TRBJ1-5,-,many,TRBV20-1,CSARKDGNQPQHF,TGCAGTGCTAGAAAGGACGGCAATCAGCCCCAGCATTTT
TRBJ1-1,TRBD1,many,TRBV6-1,CASSSPGQKAMNTEAFF,TGTGCCAGCAGTTCTCCGGGACAGAAGGCCATGAACACTGAAGCTTTCTTT
TRBJ2-2,-,-,TRBV6-4,CASTITPGPDF,TGTGCCAGCACCATAACACCGGGACCGGATTTT
TRBJ1-1,TRBD1,-,TRBV6-1,CASSRLTGTGNTEAFF,TGTGCCAGCAGTCGACTTACCGGGACAGGGAACACTGAAGCTTTCTTT
TRBJ2-7,-,many,TRBV12-3/TRBV12-4,CASSLGGYGRLEQYF,TGTGCCAGCAGTTTAGGGGGTTACGGTCGGCTCGAGCAGTACTTC
TRBJ2-3,TRBD2,-,TRBV28,CASSLRTSGRVSSTDTQYF,TGTGCCAGCAGTTTAAGGACTAGCGGGAGGGTATCTAGCACAGATACGCAGTATTTT
TRBJ1-2,TRBD1,many,TRBV20-1,CSAPGRGRGGYTF,TGCAGTGCCCCCGGCAGGGGGCGGGGAGGCTACACCTTC
TRBJ2-2,-,few,TRBV19,CASKSGRAGTGELFF,TGTGCCTCTAAGTCGGGCAGGGCCGGCACCGGGGAGCTGTTTTTT
TRBJ1-2,-,many,TRBV7-9,CASLPSGFSSYGYTF,TGTGCCAGCCTTCCATCAGGGTTCTCCTCTTATGGCTACACCTTC
TRBJ2-5,TRBD2,many,TRBV12-3/TRBV12-4,CASSLAGGEETQYF,TGTGCCAGCAGCTTAGCGGGAGGCGAGGAGACCCAGTACTTC
TRBJ2-1,TRBD2,many,TRBV6-2/TRBV6-3,CASSYHRSGREYNEQFF,TGTGCCAGCAGTTACCATCGTAGCGGGAGGGAATACAATGAGCAGTTCTTC
TRBJ2-1,-,many,TRBV9,CASSVAGEQFF,TGTGCCAGCAGCGTCGCGGGGGAGCAGTTCTTC
TRBJ2-7,TRBD1,many,TRBV2,CATDRGGSYEQYF,TGTGCCACCGACAGGGGCGGCTCCTACGAGCAGTACTTC
TRBJ1-1,-,many,TRBV7-8,CASSKTVKITEAFF,TGTGCCAGCAGCAAGACAGTCAAGATCACTGAAGCTTTCTTT
TRBJ1-1,-,many,TRBV7-8,CASSLKKMNTEAFF,TGTGCCAGCAGCTTAAAAAAAATGAACACTGAAGCTTTCTTT
TRBJ2-7,-,many,TRBV7-9,CASSPPPPRSYEQYF,TGTGCCAGCAGCCCCCCCCCGCCCAGGTCCTACGAGCAGTACTTC
TRBJ1-1,TRBD1,-,TRBV28,CASSIPLPGTGAMNTEAFF,TGTGCCAGCAGTATCCCCTTACCCGGGACAGGGGCGATGAACACTGAAGCTTTCTTT
TRBJ2-7,-,many,TRBV5-1,CASSSVRSYEQYF,TGCGCCAGCAGCTCGGTGCGCTCCTACGAGCAGTACTTC
TRBJ1-2,-,-,TRBV7-2,CASSSYGPNYGYTF,TGTGCCAGCAGCTCCTACGGGCCGAACTATGGCTACACCTTC
TRBJ2-2,TRBD2,many,TRBV2,CASSASGGRTGELFF,TGTGCCAGCAGTGCTAGCGGGGGGCGCACCGGGGAGCTGTTTTTT
TRBJ2-7,TRBD2,-,TRBV2,CASSGGLAGGEQYF,TGTGCCAGCAGTGGCGGACTAGCGGGAGGCGAGCAGTACTTC
TRBJ2-3,-,-,TRBV7-6,CASSLGGFVDTQYF,TGTGCCAGCAGCTTAGGTGGTTTCGTAGATACGCAGTATTTT
TRBJ2-7,TRBD1,few,TRBV4-2,CASSQGDRGVSYEQYF,TGTGCCAGCAGCCAGGGGGACAGGGGCGTTTCCTACGAGCAGTACTTC
TRBJ2-1,-,many,TRBV20-1,CSARDLAEGDNEQFF,TGCAGTGCTAGAGATCTAGCGGAGGGGGACAATGAGCAGTTCTTC
TRBJ2-7,-,many,TRBV11-2,CASSFSGGTYEQYF,TGTGCCAGCAGCTTCTCAGGGGGGACCTACGAGCAGTACTTC